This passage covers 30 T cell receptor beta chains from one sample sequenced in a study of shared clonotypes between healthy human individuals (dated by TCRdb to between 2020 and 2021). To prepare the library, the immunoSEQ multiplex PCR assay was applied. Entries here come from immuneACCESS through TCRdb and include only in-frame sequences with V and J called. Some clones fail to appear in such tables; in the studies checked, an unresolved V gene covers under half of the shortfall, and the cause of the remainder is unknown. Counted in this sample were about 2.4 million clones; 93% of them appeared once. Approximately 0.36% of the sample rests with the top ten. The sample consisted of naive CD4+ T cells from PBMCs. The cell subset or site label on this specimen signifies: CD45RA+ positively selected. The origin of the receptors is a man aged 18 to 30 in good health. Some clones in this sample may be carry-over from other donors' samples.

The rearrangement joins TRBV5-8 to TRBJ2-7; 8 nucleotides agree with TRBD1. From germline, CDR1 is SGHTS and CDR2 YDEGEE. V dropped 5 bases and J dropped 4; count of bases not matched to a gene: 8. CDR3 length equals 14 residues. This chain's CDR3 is CASRVWNRGYEQYF. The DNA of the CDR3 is TGTGCCAGCAGGGTTTGGAACAGGGGGTACGAGCAGTACTTC.

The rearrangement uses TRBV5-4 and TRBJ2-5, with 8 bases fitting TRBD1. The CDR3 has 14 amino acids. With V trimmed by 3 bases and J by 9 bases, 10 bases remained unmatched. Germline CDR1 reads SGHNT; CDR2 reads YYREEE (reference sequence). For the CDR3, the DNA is TGTGCCAGCAGCTCTGGGACAGGCGTCGCGTCCCAGTACTTC. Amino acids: CASSSGTGVASQYF.

The CDR3 here is CASSRSANRETQYF. The CDR3 DNA sequence: TGCGCCAGCAGCCGGTCCGCCAACCGGGAGACCCAGTACTTC. The chain is built from TRBV5-1 and TRBJ2-5; no definite D call. V shed 4 bases and J shed 5 bases, with 15 bases lying between them. Germline V lookup: CDR1 SGHRS, CDR2 YFSETQ. The CDR3 runs to 14 residues.

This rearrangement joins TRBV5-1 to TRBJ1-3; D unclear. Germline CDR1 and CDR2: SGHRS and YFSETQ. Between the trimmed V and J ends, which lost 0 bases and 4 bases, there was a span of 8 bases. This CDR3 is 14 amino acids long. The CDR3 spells CASSLDLAGNTIYF. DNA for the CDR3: TGCGCCAGCAGCTTGGATCTCGCGGGAAACACCATATATTTT.

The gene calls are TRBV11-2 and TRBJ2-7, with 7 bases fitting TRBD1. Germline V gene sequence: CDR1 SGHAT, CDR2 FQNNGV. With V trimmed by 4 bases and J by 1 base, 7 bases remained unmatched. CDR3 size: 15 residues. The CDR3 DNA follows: TGTGCCAGCAGCTCGATCCGGGACAGATCCTACGAGCAGTACTTC. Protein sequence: CASSSIRDRSYEQYF.

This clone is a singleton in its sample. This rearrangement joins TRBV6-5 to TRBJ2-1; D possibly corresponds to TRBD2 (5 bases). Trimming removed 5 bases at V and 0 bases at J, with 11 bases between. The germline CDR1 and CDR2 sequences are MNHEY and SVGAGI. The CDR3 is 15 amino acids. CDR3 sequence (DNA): TGTGCCAGCAGTCGAGCGGCCGGCTCCTACAATGAGCAGTTCTTC. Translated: CASSRAAGSYNEQFF.

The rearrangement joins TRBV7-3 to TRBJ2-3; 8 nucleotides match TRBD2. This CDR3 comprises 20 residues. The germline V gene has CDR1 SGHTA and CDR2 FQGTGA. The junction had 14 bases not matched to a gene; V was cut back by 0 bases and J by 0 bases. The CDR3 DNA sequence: TGTGCCAGCAGCTTAACATCACTAGCGGCGTTACAAACTAGCACAGATACGCAGTATTTT. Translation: CASSLTSLAALQTSTDTQYF. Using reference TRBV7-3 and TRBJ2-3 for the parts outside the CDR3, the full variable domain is GAGVSQTPSNKVTEKGKYVELRCDPISGHTALYWYRQSLGQGPEFLIYFQGTGAADDSGLPNDRFFAVRPEGSVSTLKIQRTERGDSAVYLCASSLTSLAALQTSTDTQYFGPGTRLTVL.

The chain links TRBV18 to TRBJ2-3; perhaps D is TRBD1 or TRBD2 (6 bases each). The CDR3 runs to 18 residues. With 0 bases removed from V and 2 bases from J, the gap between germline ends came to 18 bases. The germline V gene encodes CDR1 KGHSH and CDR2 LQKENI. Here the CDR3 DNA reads TGTGCCAGCTCACCACCGCGGGGTAGCCAGGGGCACACAGATACGCAGTATTTT. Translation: CASSPPRGSQGHTDTQYF.

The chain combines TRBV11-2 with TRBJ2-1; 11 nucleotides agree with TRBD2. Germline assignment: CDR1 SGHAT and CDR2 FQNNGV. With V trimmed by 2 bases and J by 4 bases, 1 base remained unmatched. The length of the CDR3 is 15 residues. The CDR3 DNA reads TGTGCCAGCAGCTTAAGACTAGCGGGGTACAATGAGCAGTTCTTC. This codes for CASSLRLAGYNEQFF.

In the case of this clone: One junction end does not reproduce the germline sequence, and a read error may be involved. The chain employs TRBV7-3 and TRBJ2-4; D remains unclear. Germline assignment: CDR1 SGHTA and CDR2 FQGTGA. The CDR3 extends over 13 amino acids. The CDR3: CASSLTTAALSHF. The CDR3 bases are TGTGCCAGCAGCTTAACAACGGCGGCTCTCTCCCACTTC.

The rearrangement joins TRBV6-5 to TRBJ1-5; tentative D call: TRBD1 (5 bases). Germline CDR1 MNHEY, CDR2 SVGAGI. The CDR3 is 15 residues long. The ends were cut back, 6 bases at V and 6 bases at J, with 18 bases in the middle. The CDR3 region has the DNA TGTGCCAGCAGCTTAGGGCCCCTTAGGGGTCAGCCCCAGCATTTT. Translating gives CASSLGPLRGQPQHF.

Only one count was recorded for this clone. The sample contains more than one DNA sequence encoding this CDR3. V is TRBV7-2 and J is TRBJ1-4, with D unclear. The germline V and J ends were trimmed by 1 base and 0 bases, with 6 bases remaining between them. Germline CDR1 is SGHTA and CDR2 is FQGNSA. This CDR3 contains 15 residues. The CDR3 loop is CASSLGLATNEKLFF. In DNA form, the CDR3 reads TGTGCCAGCAGCTTAGGTCTTGCAACTAATGAAAAACTGTTTTTT.

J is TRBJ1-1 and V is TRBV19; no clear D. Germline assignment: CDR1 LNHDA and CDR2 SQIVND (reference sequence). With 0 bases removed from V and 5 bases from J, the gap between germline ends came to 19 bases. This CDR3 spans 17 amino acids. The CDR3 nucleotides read TGTGCCAGTAGTATAGATCGAAGGGTGAGGGAAAAAACTGAAGCTTTCTTT. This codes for CASSIDRRVREKTEAFF.

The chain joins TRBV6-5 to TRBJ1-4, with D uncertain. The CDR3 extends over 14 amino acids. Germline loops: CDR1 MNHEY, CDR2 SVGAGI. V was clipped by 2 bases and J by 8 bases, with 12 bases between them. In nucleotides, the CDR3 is TGTGCCAGCAGTTACGGTTTTCCTGGCGAAAAACTGTTTTTT. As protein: CASSYGFPGEKLFF.

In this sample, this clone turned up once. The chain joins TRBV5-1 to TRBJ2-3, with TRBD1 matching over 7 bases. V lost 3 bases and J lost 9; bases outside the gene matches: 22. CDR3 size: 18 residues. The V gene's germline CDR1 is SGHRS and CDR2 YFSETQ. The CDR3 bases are TGCGCCAGCAGCTACGACAGGGAAAGCGGACCTTCACCGGAAACGCAGTATTTT. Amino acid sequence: CASSYDRESGPSPETQYF.

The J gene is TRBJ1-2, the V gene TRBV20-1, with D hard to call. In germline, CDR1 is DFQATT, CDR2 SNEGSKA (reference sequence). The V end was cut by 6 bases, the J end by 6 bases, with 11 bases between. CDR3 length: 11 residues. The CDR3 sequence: CSALVDHGYTF. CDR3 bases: TGCAGTGCCCTAGTGGACCATGGCTACACCTTC.

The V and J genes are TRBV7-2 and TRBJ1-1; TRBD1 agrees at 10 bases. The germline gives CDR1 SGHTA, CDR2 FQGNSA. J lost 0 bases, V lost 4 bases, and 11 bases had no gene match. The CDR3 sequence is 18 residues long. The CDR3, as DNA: TGTGCCAGCAGCTCACCAGGGGACAGGGGCCCTATGAACACTGAAGCTTTCTTT. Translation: CASSSPGDRGPMNTEAFF.

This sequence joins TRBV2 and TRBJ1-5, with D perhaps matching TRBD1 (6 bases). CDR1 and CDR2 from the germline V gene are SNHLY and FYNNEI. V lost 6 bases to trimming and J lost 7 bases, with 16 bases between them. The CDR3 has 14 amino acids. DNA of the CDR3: TGTGCCAGCAGGAGGGGGGGGCAGGTGCAGCCCCAGCATTTT. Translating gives CASRRGGQVQPQHF.

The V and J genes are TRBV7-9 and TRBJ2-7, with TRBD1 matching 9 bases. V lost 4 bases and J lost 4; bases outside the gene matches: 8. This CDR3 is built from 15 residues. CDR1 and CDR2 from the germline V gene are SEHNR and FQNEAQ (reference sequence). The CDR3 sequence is CASSSVRDRVYEQYF. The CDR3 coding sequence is TGTGCCAGCAGCTCTGTCCGGGACAGGGTATACGAGCAGTACTTC.

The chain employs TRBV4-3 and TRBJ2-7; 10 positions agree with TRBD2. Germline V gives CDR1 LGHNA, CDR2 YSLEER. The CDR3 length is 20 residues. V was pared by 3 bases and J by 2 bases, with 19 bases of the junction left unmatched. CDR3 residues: CASSQSAPSGSLRGPYEQYF. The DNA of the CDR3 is TGCGCCAGCAGCCAGAGTGCCCCTAGCGGGAGCCTACGGGGACCCTACGAGCAGTACTTC.

CDR3 nucleotides: TGTGCCAGTAGTCCGAGGGACCTCAAAAACATTCAGTACTTC. It yields the protein CASSPRDLKNIQYF. V and J are TRBV19 and TRBJ2-4; either TRBD1 or TRBD2 may fit D (5 bases each). The V end lost 5 bases, the J end lost 3 bases, and 11 bases lay between the germline ends. The CDR3 has 14 amino acids. Germline V gene data show CDR1 as LNHDA and CDR2 as SQIVND (reference sequence).

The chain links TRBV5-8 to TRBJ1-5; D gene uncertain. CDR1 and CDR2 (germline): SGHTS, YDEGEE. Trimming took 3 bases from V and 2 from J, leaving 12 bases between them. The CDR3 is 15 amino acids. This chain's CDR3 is CASSSYYGGNQPQHF. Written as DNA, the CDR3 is TGTGCCAGCAGCTCCTATTACGGAGGCAATCAGCCCCAGCATTTT.

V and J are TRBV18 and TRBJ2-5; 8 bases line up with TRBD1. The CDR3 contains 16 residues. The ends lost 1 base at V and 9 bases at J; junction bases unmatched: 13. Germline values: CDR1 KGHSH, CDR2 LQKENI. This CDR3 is CASSPLTGDGPRPQYF. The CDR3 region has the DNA TGTGCCAGCTCACCACTGACAGGGGACGGACCGAGACCCCAGTACTTC.

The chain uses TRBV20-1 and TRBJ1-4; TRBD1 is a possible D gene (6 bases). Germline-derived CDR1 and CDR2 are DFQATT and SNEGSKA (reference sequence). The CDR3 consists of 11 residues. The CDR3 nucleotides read TGCAGGAGGGGGGCTGGTGAAAAACTGTTTTTT. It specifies CRRGAGEKLFF.

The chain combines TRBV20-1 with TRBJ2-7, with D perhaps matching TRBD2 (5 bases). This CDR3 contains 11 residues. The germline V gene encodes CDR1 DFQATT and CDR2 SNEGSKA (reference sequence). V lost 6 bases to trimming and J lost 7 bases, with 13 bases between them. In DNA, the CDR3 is TGCAGTGCGGAGGCCAGGACTGAGCAGTACTTC. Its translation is CSAEARTEQYF.

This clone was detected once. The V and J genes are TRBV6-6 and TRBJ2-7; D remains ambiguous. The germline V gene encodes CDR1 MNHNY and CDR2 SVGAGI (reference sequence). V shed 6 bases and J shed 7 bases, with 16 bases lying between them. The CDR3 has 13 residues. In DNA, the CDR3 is TGTGCCAGCAGCCGCGCGGTCGTGGGGGAGCAGTACTTC. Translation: CASSRAVVGEQYF.

The CDR3 bases are TGTGCCAGCAGTCCTTGGACGGGGGCCAACGTCCTGACTTTC. The encoded protein is CASSPWTGANVLTF. The V call is TRBV27, the J call TRBJ2-6; D unresolved. The CDR3 runs to 14 residues. CDR1 is MNHEY and CDR2 is SMNVEV in the germline V gene (reference sequence). V was cut by 5 bases and J by 4 bases, with 9 bases left in between.

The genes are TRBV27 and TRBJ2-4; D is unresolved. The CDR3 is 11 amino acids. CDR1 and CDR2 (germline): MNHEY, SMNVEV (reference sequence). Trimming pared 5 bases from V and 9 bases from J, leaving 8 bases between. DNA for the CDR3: TGTGCCAGCAGTGCCTCAGGCATTCAGTACTTC. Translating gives CASSASGIQYF.

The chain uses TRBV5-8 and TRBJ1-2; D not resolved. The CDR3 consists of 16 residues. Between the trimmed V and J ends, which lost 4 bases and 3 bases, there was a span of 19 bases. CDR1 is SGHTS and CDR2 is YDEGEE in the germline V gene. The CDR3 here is CASSGREVRMYYGYTF. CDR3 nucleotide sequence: TGTGCCAGCAGCGGGAGGGAGGTCAGGATGTACTATGGCTACACCTTC.

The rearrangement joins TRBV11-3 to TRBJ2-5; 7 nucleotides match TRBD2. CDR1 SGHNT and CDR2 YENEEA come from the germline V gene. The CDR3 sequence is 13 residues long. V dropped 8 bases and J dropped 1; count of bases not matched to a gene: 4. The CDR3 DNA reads TGTGCCAGCGGCCGCGGGGGCCAAGAGACCCAGTACTTC. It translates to CASGRGGQETQYF. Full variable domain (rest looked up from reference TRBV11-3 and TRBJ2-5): EAGVVQSPRYKIIEKKQPVAFWCNPISGHNTLYWYLQNLGQGPELLIRYENEEAVDDSQLPKDRFSAERLKGVDSTLKIQPAELGDSAVYLCASGRGGQETQYFGPGTRLLVL.